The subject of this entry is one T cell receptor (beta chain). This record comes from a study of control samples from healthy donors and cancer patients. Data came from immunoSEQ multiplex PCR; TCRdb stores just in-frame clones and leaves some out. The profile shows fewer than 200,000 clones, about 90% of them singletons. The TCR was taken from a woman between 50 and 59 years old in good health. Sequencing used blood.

For the CDR3, the DNA is TGTGCCAGCAGGGGTCCAGGGGAAACCCAGCCCCAGCATTTT. Its translation: CASRGPGETQPQHF. This chain links TRBV6-4 with TRBJ1-5; TRBD1 is a possible D gene (6 bases). The CDR3 is 14 residues long. Germline V CDR1 and CDR2: MRHNA, SNTAGT. The V gene lost 6 bases and the J gene lost 7 bases, with 16 bases spanning the gap.